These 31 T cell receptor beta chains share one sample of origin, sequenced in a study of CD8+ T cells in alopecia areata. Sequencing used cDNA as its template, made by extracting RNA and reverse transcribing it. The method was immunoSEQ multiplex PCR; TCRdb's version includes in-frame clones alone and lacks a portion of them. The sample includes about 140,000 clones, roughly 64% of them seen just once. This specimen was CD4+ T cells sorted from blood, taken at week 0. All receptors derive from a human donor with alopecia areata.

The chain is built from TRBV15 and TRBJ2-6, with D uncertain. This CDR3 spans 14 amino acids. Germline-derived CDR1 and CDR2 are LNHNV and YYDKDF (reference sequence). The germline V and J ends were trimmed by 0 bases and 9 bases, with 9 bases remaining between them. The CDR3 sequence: CATSRDLTDNVLTF. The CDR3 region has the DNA TGTGCCACCAGCAGAGATTTGACCGACAACGTCCTGACTTTC.

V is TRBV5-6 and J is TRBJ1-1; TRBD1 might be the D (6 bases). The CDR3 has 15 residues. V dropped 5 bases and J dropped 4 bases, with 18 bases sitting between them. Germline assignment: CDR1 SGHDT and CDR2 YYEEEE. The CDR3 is CASSYKQGRGTEAFF. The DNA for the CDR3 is TGTGCCAGCAGTTACAAACAGGGACGGGGCACTGAAGCTTTCTTT.

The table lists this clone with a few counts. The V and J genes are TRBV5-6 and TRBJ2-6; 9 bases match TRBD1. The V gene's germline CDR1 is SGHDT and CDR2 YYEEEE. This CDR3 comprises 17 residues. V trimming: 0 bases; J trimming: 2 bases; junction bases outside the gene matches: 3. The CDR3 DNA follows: TGTGCCAGCAGCTTGGTACAGGGGGCGCCTGGGGCCAACGTCCTGACTTTC. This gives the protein CASSLVQGAPGANVLTF.

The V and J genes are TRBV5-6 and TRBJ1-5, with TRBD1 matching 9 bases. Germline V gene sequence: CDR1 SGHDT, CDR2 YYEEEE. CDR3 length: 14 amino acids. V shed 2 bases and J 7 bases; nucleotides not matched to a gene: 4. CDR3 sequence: CASSFNRGQQPQHF. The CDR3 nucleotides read TGTGCCAGCAGCTTCAACAGGGGGCAACAGCCCCAGCATTTT.

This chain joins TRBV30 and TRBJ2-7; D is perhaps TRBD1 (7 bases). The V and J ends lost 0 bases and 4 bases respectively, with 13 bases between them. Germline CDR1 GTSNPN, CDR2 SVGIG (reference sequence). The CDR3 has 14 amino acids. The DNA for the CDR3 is TGTGCCTGGAGTGTCGGAGGGGGCACATACGAGCAGTACTTC. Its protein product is CAWSVGGGTYEQYF.

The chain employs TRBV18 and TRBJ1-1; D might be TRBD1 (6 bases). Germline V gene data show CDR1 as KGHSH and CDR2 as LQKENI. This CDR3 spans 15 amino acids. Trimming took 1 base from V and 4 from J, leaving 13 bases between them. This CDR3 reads CASSPLHQGTTEAFF. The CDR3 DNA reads TGTGCCAGCTCACCACTGCACCAGGGGACCACTGAAGCTTTCTTT.

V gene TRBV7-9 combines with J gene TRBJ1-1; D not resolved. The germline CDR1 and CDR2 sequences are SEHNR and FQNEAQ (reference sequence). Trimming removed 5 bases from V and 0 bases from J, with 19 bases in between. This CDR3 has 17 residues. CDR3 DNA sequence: TGTGCCAGCAGCCCATACCTGGGTCGGGTAGTGAACACTGAAGCTTTCTTT. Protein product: CASSPYLGRVVNTEAFF.

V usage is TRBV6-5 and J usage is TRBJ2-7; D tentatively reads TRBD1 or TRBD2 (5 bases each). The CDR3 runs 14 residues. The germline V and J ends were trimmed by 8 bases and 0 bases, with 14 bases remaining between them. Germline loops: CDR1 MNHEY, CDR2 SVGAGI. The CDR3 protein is CASGTGPSSYEQYF. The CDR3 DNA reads TGTGCCAGCGGGACGGGACCGAGCTCCTACGAGCAGTACTTC.

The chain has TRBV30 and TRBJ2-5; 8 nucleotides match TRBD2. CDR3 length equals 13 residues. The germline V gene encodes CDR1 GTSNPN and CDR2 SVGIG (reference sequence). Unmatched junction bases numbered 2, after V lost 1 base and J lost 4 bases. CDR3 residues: CAWSATSAETQYF. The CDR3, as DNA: TGTGCCTGGAGTGCGACTAGCGCAGAGACCCAGTACTTC.

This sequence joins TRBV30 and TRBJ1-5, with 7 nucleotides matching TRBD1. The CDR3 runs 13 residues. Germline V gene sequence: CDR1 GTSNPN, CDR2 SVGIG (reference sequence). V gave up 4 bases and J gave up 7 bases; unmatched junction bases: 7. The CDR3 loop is CAWNRGFRQPQHF. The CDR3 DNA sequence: TGTGCCTGGAACAGGGGATTTCGGCAGCCCCAGCATTTT.

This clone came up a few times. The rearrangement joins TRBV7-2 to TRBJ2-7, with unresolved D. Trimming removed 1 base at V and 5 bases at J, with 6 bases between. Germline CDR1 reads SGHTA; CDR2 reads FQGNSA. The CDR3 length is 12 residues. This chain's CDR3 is CASSLEPHEQYF. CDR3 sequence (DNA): TGTGCCAGCAGCTTAGAGCCCCACGAGCAGTACTTC.

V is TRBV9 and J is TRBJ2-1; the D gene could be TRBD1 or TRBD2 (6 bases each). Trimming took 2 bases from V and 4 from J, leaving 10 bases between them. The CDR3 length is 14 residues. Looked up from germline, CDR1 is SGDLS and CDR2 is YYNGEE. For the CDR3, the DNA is TGTGCCAGCAGCGTGGGGGGCCTATACAATGAGCAGTTCTTC. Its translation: CASSVGGLYNEQFF. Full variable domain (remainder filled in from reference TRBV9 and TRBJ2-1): DSGVTQTPKHLITATGQRVTLRCSPRSGDLSVYWYQQSLDQGLQFLIQYYNGEERAKGNILERFSAQQFPDLHSELNLSSLELGDSALYFCASSVGGLYNEQFFGPGTRLTVL.

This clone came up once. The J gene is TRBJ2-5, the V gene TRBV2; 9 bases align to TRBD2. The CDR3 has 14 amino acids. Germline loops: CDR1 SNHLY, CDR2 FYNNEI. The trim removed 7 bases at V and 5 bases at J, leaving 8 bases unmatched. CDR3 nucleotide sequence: TGTGCCAGCAAACTCAGCGGGGGGAAGGAGACCCAGTACTTC. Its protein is CASKLSGGKETQYF.

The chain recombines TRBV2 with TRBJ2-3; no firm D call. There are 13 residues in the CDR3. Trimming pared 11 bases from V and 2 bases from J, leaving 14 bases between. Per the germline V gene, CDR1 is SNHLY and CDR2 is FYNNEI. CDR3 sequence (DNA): TGTGCCGCAAGGGCTAGGATCACAGATACGCAGTATTTT. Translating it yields CAARARITDTQYF.

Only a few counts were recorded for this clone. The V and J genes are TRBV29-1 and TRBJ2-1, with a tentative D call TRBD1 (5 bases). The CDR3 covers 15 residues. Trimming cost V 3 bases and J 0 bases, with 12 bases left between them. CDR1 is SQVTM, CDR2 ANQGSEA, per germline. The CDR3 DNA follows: TGCAGCGTTGACGTCTGGACACGCTCCTACAATGAGCAGTTCTTC. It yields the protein CSVDVWTRSYNEQFF.

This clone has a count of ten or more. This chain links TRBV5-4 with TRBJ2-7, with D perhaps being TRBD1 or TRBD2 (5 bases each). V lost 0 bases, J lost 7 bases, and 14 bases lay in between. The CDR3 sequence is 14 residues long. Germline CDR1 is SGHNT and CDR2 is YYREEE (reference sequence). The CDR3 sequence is CASSLDSGTGEQYF. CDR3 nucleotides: TGTGCCAGCAGCTTGGATTCAGGGACGGGGGAGCAGTACTTC.

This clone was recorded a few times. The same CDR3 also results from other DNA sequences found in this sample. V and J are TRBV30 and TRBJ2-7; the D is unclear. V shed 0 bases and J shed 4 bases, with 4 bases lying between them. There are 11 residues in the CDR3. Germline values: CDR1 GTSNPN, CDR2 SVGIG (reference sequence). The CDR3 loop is CAWSVRYEQYF. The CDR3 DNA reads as TGTGCCTGGAGTGTACGATACGAGCAGTACTTC.

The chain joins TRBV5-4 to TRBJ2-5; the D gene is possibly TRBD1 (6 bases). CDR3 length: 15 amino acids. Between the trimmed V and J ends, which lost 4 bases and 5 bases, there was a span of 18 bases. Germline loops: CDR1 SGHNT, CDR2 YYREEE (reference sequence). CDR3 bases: TGTGCCAGCAGCGACGTTGTTGGGGGCGAGGAGACCCAGTACTTC. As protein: CASSDVVGGEETQYF.

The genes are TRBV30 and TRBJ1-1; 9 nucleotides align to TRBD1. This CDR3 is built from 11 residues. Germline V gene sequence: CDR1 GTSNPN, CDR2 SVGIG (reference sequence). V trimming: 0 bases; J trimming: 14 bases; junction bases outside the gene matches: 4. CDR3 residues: CAWSVQGASFF. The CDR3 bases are TGTGCCTGGAGTGTACAGGGGGCATCCTTCTTT.

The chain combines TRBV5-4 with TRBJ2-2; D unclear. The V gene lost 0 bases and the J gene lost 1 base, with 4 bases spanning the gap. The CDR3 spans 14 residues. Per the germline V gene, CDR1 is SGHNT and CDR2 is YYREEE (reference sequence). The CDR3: CASSLAVNTGELFF. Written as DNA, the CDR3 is TGTGCCAGCAGCTTGGCCGTGAACACCGGGGAGCTGTTTTTT.

CDR3 DNA sequence: TGTGCCAGCAGCTTAGATTGGGGGGCAAACAATGAGCAGTTCTTC. It is translated as CASSLDWGANNEQFF. The chain carries TRBV11-2 and TRBJ2-1; D tentatively fits TRBD1 or TRBD2 (6 bases each). The V gene lost 0 bases and the J gene lost 5 bases, with 11 bases spanning the gap. Germline V gene data show CDR1 as SGHAT and CDR2 as FQNNGV. This CDR3 has 15 amino acids.

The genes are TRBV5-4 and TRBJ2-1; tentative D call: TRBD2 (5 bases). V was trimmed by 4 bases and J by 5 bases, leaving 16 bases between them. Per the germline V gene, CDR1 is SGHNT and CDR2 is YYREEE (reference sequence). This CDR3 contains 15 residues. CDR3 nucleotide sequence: TGTGCCAGCAGCCCGAGGATTGGGCGGGACAATGAGCAGTTCTTC. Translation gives CASSPRIGRDNEQFF.

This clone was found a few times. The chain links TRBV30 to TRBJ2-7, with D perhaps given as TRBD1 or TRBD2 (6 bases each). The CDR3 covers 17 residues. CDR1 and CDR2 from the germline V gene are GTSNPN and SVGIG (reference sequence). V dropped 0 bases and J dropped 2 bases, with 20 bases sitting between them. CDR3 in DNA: TGTGCCTGGAGTGTTCAGGGGTTGAGGAGGGCCGCCTACGAGCAGTACTTC. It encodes CAWSVQGLRRAAYEQYF. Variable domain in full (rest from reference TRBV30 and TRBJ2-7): SQTIHQWPATLVQPVGSPLSLECTVEGTSNPNLYWYRQAAGRGLQLLFYSVGIGQISSEVPQNLSASRPQDRQFILSSKKLLLSDSGFYLCAWSVQGLRRAAYEQYFGPGTRLTVT.

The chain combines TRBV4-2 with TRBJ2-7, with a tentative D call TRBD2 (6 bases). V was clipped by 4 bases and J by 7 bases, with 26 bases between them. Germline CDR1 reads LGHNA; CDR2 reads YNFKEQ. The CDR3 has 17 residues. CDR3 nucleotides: TGTGCCAGCAGCCGACACAGAGGAGCGGGCCCCCCGGGGGAGCAGTACTTC. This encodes CASSRHRGAGPPGEQYF.

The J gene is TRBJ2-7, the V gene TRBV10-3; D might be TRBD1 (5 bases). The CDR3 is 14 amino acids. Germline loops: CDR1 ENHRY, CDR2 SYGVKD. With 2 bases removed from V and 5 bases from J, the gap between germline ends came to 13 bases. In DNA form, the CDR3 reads TGTGCCATCAGTGAGATAGGGGTCGGGCACGAGCAGTACTTC. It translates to CAISEIGVGHEQYF.

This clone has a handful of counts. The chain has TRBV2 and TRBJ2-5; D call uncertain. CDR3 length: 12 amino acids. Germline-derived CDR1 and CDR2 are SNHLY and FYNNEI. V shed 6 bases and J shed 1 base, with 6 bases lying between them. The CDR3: CASSTVQETQYF. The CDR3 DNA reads TGTGCCAGCAGCACAGTCCAAGAGACCCAGTACTTC.

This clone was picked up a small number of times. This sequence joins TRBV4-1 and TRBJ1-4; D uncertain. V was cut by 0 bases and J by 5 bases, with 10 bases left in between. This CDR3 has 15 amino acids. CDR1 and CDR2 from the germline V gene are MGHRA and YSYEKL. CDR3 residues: CASSQDHRTNEKLFF. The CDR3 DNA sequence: TGCGCCAGCAGCCAAGACCACAGAACAAATGAAAAACTGTTTTTT.

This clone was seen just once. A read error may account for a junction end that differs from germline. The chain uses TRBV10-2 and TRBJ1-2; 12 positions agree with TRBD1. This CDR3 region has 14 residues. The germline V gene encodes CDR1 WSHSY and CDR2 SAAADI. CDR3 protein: CASSRRDRGLGYIF. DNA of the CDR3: TGCGCCAGCAGTCGCCGGGACAGGGGGCTAGGCTACATCTTC.

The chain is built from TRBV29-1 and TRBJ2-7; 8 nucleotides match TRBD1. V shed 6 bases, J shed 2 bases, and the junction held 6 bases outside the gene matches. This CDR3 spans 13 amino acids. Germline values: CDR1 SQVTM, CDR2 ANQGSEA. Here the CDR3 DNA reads TGCAGCGTCCTGACAGGGGCTACCTACGAGCAGTACTTC. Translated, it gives CSVLTGATYEQYF.

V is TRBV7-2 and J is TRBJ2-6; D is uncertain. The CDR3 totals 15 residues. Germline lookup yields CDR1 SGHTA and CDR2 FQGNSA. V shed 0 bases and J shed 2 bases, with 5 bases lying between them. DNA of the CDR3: TGTGCCAGCAGCTTAGCTACGGCTGGGGCCAACGTCCTGACTTTC. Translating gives CASSLATAGANVLTF.

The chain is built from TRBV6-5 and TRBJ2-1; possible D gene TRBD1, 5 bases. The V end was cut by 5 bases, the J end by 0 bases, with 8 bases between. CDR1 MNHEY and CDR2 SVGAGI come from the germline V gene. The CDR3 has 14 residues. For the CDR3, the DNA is TGTGCCAGCAGTGGGGCCCCCTCCTACAATGAGCAGTTCTTC. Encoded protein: CASSGAPSYNEQFF.